Shown below are 25 T cell receptor beta chains from a single sample sequenced in a study of identical twins (dated by TCRdb to the mid-2010s). The library relied on 5' RACE. The sequencing machine was an Illumina HiSeq 2000. TCRdb passed the public sequencing reads through fastp at Q25 and MiXCR, retaining productive beta sequences. Every CDR3 protein is listed once, alongside the most common genes and DNA of its rows. In this sample the table shows approximately 630,000 distinct CDR3 sequences, under 8.5% of which occur a single time. 1.5% to 2% of the sample goes to the ten largest clones. These data are also associated with another study on yellow fever vaccine responses in identical twins.

Input material: PBMCs. The source of these receptors is a woman aged 18-35 years in good health.

This clonotype has more than one count but fewer than ten. The chain recombines TRBV11-2 with TRBJ2-1; D gene ambiguous. With 5 bases removed from V and 1 base from J, the gap between germline ends came to 24 bases. Per germline, CDR1 SGHAT and CDR2 FQNNGV. The CDR3 is made up of 19 amino acids. CDR3 sequence reads: CASSPRTVVQAMSYNEQFF. DNA for the CDR3: TGTGCCAGCAGCCCGAGAACGGTAGTCCAGGCGATGTCCTACAATGAGCAGTTCTTC.

The chain joins TRBV11-2 to TRBJ2-3; D remains unclear. Germline V gives CDR1 SGHAT, CDR2 FQNNGV. V lost 5 bases, J lost 2 bases, and 8 bases lay in between. CDR3 size: 13 residues. The DNA of the CDR3 is TGTGCCAGCAGCCCTTACAACACAGATACGCAGTATTTT. This codes for CASSPYNTDTQYF.

The CDR3 DNA is TGCAGTGCTAGAGTGGGACTAGCGGGGGACCAAGAGACCCAGTACTTC. This codes for CSARVGLAGDQETQYF. The rearrangement uses TRBV20-1 and TRBJ2-5; TRBD2 aligns across 14 bases. J lost 0 bases, V lost 1 base, and 1 base had no gene match. The CDR3 is 16 residues long. Germline V gene sequence: CDR1 DFQATT, CDR2 SNEGSKA (reference sequence).

This CDR3 reads CSVENRMNTEAFF. The CDR3 bases are TGCAGCGTTGAAAACAGAATGAACACTGAAGCTTTCTTT. The chain is built from TRBV29-1 and TRBJ1-1; D is undetermined. The CDR3 has 13 residues. V dropped 2 bases and J dropped 0 bases, with 7 bases sitting between them. Germline assignment: CDR1 SQVTM and CDR2 ANQGSEA.

There are a few counts of this clonotype. The genes are TRBV12-5 and TRBJ2-7; the match to TRBD2 covers 8 bases. V lost 6 bases and J lost 1; bases outside the gene matches: 8. CDR1 and CDR2 (germline): LGHNT, FRNRAP. The CDR3 consists of 15 residues. The chain's CDR3 is CASGRGAGVSYEQYF. The CDR3 DNA reads as TGTGCTAGTGGCAGGGGAGCGGGAGTATCCTACGAGCAGTACTTC.

This clonotype occurred a few times. The chain employs TRBV15 and TRBJ2-3; possible D gene TRBD1, 5 bases. The CDR3 is made up of 14 amino acids. The ends were cut back, 5 bases at V and 6 bases at J, with 15 bases in the middle. Germline assignment: CDR1 LNHNV and CDR2 YYDKDF (reference sequence). The CDR3 region has the DNA TGTGCCACCAGCCCCCCCGCAGGGCGGGATACGCAGTATTTT. Its protein product is CATSPPAGRDTQYF.

This rearrangement joins TRBV11-2 to TRBJ2-2; possibly TRBD1 for D (6 bases). The CDR3 extends over 16 amino acids. Germline V CDR1 and CDR2: SGHAT, FQNNGV. Trimming cost V 5 bases and J 0 bases, with 13 bases left between them. CDR3 protein: CASSKTGTTNTGELFF. CDR3 nucleotide sequence: TGTGCCAGCAGCAAGACCGGGACAACGAACACCGGGGAGCTGTTTTTT.

This clonotype has just one count. This rearrangement joins TRBV7-7 to TRBJ2-1; 14 nucleotides match TRBD2. The germline V gene has CDR1 SSHAT and CDR2 FNYEAQ (reference sequence). J was trimmed by 8 bases and V by 5 bases; bases with no gene match: 17. The CDR3 sequence is 19 residues long. The chain's CDR3 is CASSPHEMGTSGSLDEQFF. The CDR3 DNA reads as TGTGCCAGCAGCCCACATGAAATGGGGACTAGCGGGAGTTTAGATGAGCAGTTCTTC.

This clonotype was recorded many times. The rearrangement uses TRBV12-3 or TRBV12-4 and TRBJ1-1; unclear D gene. This CDR3 has 13 residues. V was cut by 5 bases and J by 2 bases, with 9 bases left in between. The CDR3 bases are TGTGCCAGCAGTCCTCTAAAAAACACTGAAGCTTTCTTT. Protein: CASSPLKNTEAFF.

In its sample, this clonotype was seen a few times. The rearrangement uses TRBV21-1 and TRBJ2-3. TRBV21-1 is termed a pseudogene. The CDR3 is made up of 15 amino acids. The DNA for the CDR3 is TGTGCCAGCATCCTTGACGTCACAGGCACAGATACGCAGTATTTT. Translation: CASILDVTGTDTQYF.

This clonotype was seen only a few times. The chain links TRBV3-1 to TRBJ2-1; possibly TRBD2 for D (6 bases). Trimming took off 0 bases at V and 0 bases at J, with 12 bases between the two ends. CDR1 and CDR2 (germline): LGHDT, YNNKEL (reference sequence). The CDR3 is 17 residues long. The CDR3: CASSQEGLTYSYNEQFF. CDR3 bases: TGTGCCAGCAGCCAAGAGGGACTGACTTACTCCTACAATGAGCAGTTCTTC.

This chain uses TRBV7-9 with TRBJ2-3, with D perhaps assigned TRBD1 or TRBD2 (6 bases each). The CDR3 length is 15 residues. V was pared by 6 bases and J by 4 bases, with 17 bases between. Germline V lookup: CDR1 SEHNR, CDR2 FQNEAQ (reference sequence). The CDR3 loop reads CASRGGPRDADTQYF. CDR3 DNA: TGTGCCAGCAGAGGGGGGCCCAGGGACGCAGATACGCAGTATTTT.

This sequence joins TRBV4-1 and TRBJ2-1, with 10 bases that match TRBD2. Trimming took 3 bases from V and 3 from J; bases not matched to a gene: 5. Germline CDR1 MGHRA, CDR2 YSYEKL. The CDR3 extends over 16 amino acids. CDR3 amino acids: CASSQSAGGHYNEQFF. CDR3 nucleotides: TGCGCCAGCAGCCAGTCAGCGGGGGGGCACTACAATGAGCAGTTCTTC.

This clonotype was counted only a few times. The chain uses TRBV7-9 and TRBJ2-7, with 8 bases fitting TRBD2. Germline V gene lookup returns CDR1 SEHNR and CDR2 FQNEAQ (reference sequence). CDR3 length: 15 residues. The CDR3 loop reads CASSPSGGPSFEQYV. The CDR3 DNA reads TGTGCCAGCAGCCCGAGCGGGGGCCCCTCCTTCGAGCAGTACGTC.

This clonotype has a handful of counts. In nucleotides, the CDR3 is TGTGCCAGCAGTCTGGACGGCACGGGGGAGACCCAGTACTTC. Its protein is CASSLDGTGETQYF. The chain recombines TRBV12-3 or TRBV12-4 with TRBJ2-5; perhaps TRBD2 as D (5 bases). V was shortened by 5 bases and J by 5 bases, with 15 bases between the two germline ends. This CDR3 comprises 14 residues.

The sample holds many counts of this clonotype. This chain uses TRBV5-5 with TRBJ2-7, with D possibly TRBD2 on 5 matching bases. V was trimmed by 0 bases and J by 1 base, leaving 8 bases between them. From germline, CDR1 is SGHKS and CDR2 YYEKEE (reference sequence). The CDR3 is 14 residues long. The CDR3 DNA sequence: TGTGCCAGCAGCTTGGCACTAGGGTCCTACGAGCAGTACGTC. Protein product: CASSLALGSYEQYV.

This clonotype was detected only a few times. The chain joins TRBV9 to TRBJ2-1; 10 bases match TRBD1. Germline trimming cut 0 bases from V and 8 bases from J; bases unmatched to any gene: 5. The V gene's germline CDR1 is SGDLS and CDR2 YYNGEE. This CDR3 spans 15 amino acids. In DNA, the CDR3 is TGTGCCAGCAGCGTAGAGGGACAGGGGATCGATGAGCAGTTCTTC. Translating gives CASSVEGQGIDEQFF.

This clonotype was detected a few times. The chain recombines TRBV6-1 with TRBJ2-1; D remains ambiguous. From germline, CDR1 is MNHNS and CDR2 SASEGT. V was trimmed by 6 bases and J by 2 bases, leaving 11 bases between them. The CDR3 totals 14 residues. CDR3: CASRTDITYNEQFF. Here the CDR3 DNA reads TGTGCCAGCAGGACGGATATAACCTACAATGAGCAGTTCTTC.

The table lists this clonotype with many counts. V and J are TRBV2 and TRBJ1-4; the D is unclear. Germline V gene lookup returns CDR1 SNHLY and CDR2 FYNNEI. V was shortened by 3 bases and J by 0 bases, with 8 bases between the two germline ends. The CDR3 is made up of 15 amino acids. DNA of the CDR3: TGTGCCAGCAGTGAGAGCCAAGCAACTAATGAAAAACTGTTTTTT. Translation gives CASSESQATNEKLFF.

V usage is TRBV2 and J usage is TRBJ2-4; D is unclear. Germline V lookup: CDR1 SNHLY, CDR2 FYNNEI. Trimming stripped 3 bases from V and 0 bases from J, with 9 bases between. The CDR3 runs 15 residues. The CDR3 nucleotides read TGTGCCAGCAGTGATGTGCGGCCAGCCAAAAACATTCAGTACTTC. Translated, it gives CASSDVRPAKNIQYF.

This clonotype came up many times. The chain joins TRBV5-1 to TRBJ2-1; 7 positions match TRBD2. J was trimmed by 4 bases and V by 4 bases; bases with no gene match: 14. The CDR3 is 17 residues long. CDR1 and CDR2 (germline): SGHRS, YFSETQ. In DNA form, the CDR3 reads TGCGCCAGCAGCAATGAACCGTGGGCTAGCGGTTACAATGAGCAGTTCTTC. It yields the protein CASSNEPWASGYNEQFF.

This clonotype occurred a few times. The rearrangement links TRBV20-1 to TRBJ2-7; 10 nucleotides match TRBD2. The germline V gene encodes CDR1 DFQATT and CDR2 SNEGSKA (reference sequence). The V segment lost 1 base and the J segment 0 bases; nucleotides outside the gene matches: 3. This CDR3 comprises 15 residues. The chain's CDR3 is CSARGSGGISYEQYV. CDR3 coding DNA: TGCAGTGCTAGAGGTAGCGGGGGGATCTCCTACGAGCAGTACGTC.

This clonotype was counted only a few times. This chain links TRBV28 with TRBJ2-7, with 8 bases lining up with TRBD2. The germline CDR1 and CDR2 sequences are MDHEN and SYDVKM. The CDR3 totals 14 residues. J gave up 2 bases and V 6 bases, and 6 bases lay outside the gene matches. This CDR3 is CASRPMRGAYEQYF. CDR3 DNA sequence: TGTGCCAGCAGGCCTATGCGGGGGGCCTACGAGCAGTACTTC.

CDR3 nucleotides: TGTGCCAGCAGCCCCTCCTCCAGCGGGAGTCTCTACGAGCAGTACTTC. Translation gives CASSPSSSGSLYEQYF. This chain connects TRBV5-4 to TRBJ2-7; 8 nucleotides agree with TRBD2. J gave up 3 bases and V 4 bases, and 12 bases lay outside the gene matches. Germline V lookup: CDR1 SGHNT, CDR2 YYREEE (reference sequence). The CDR3 has 16 amino acids. Filled out from reference TRBV5-4 and TRBJ2-7, the complete variable domain reads ETGVTQSPTHLIKTRGQQVTLRCSSQSGHNTVSWYQQALGQGPQFIFQYYREEENGRGNFPPRFSGLQFPNYSSELNVNALELDDSALYLCASSPSSSGSLYEQYFGPGTRLTVT.

This clonotype appeared a few times. V and J are TRBV5-5 and TRBJ2-7; D is perhaps TRBD2 (5 bases). This CDR3 has 14 amino acids. Germline CDR1 is SGHKS and CDR2 is YYEKEE (reference sequence). With 2 bases removed from V and 3 bases from J, the gap between germline ends came to 12 bases. The CDR3 bases are TGTGCCAGCAGCTTACCGGGATCGTACTACGAGCAGTACTTC. Translated, it gives CASSLPGSYYEQYF.